The following is a T cell receptor (beta chain) sequence with its context. No antigen is known for it. The repertoire was sequenced with immunoSEQ multiplex PCR; TCRdb's copy has only in-frame clones and lacks some. The table records about 140,000 clones, around 77% of them present only once. The data originate from a study of cytotoxic CD8 clonotypes in ibrutinib-treated CLL. Study conclusions and caveats: Clonality grew at ibrutinib response; at progression, it decreased back toward baseline.

V lost 5 bases to trimming and J lost 2 bases, with 10 bases between them. CDR3 length equals 13 residues. The germline CDR1 and CDR2 sequences are MDHEN and SYDVKM. V is TRBV28 and J is TRBJ2-7; no definite D call. This TCR was sampled from a human donor with chronic lymphocytic leukemia. The sequencing here drew on PBMCs, taken after 12 months of ibrutinib treatment. The CDR3 nucleotides are TGTGCCAGCAGTGCTGGTTTCACCTACGAGCAGTACTTC. Its translation: CASSAGFTYEQYF.